One T cell receptor beta chain is described in this entry. The antigen remains unidentified. The primer mix had 60 Vbeta and 13 Jbeta primers. Assay: immunoSEQ multiplex PCR; the TCRdb copy retains only in-frame clones and omits some. The sample's table shows about 120,000 clones. V gave up 0 bases and J gave up 1 base; unmatched junction bases: 1. CDR3 length: 16 residues. Germline lookup yields CDR1 SEHNR and CDR2 FQNEAQ (reference sequence). The data derive from a study of cytomegalovirus exposure and HLA in healthy donors. Study information: Early released data comprised some 85 million unique TCRs from HLA-typed donors. Overall study results and limits: In terms of immune exposure information, only CMV serostatus was available. The authors later found HLA-associated TCR beta chains more clonally expanded than equally common others.

Sequenced sample: PBMCs. The receptor comes from a man aged 18 to 29 in good health and CMV-seronegative. The chain carries TRBV7-9 and TRBJ2-3; 10 bases are a match to TRBD2. CDR3 nucleotide sequence: TGTGCCAGCAGCTTAGCCGGGACTAGCGGCACAGATACGCAGTATTTT. Protein sequence: CASSLAGTSGTDTQYF.